These 20 T cell receptor beta chains originate from one sample sequenced in a study of response to subunit inactivated influenza vaccine. TCRdb reprocessed the RT-PCR reads with MiXCR, giving one entry per CDR3 protein. The table includes around 320,000 distinct CDR3 sequences, around 20% detected once. Sample: PBMCs from blood, taken about 19 months after vaccination. Receptor source: a man aged 50 to 75 who received an inactivated influenza vaccine.

This clonotype was counted a few times. The V gene is TRBV9, the J gene TRBJ2-3; D is undetermined. Germline V gene data show CDR1 as SGDLS and CDR2 as YYNGEE. This CDR3 has 11 amino acids. Trimming left V 4 bases short and J 8 bases short, with 8 bases between. The CDR3 sequence is CASSLGVTQYF. CDR3 DNA: TGTGCCAGCAGCCTCGGAGTTACGCAGTATTTT.

V gene TRBV3-1 combines with J gene TRBJ1-2; 10 bases line up with TRBD1. CDR1 is LGHDT and CDR2 is YNNKEL in the germline V gene (reference sequence). The CDR3 has 14 residues. Losses at the gene ends were 2 bases for V and 8 bases for J; bases not matched to a gene: 5. CDR3 amino acids: CASSQRTGGFGYTF. The CDR3 DNA reads TGTGCCAGCAGCCAACGGACAGGGGGTTTCGGCTACACCTTC.

CDR3 in DNA: TGTGCCAGCAGCAGGGAAGGGGACTCGTACAATGAGCAGTTCTTC. It codes for CASSREGDSYNEQFF. The V and J genes are TRBV7-3 and TRBJ2-1; D might be TRBD2 (6 bases). The CDR3 has 15 residues. Germline V gives CDR1 SGHTA, CDR2 FQGTGA. V shed 5 bases and J shed 4 bases, with 15 bases lying between them.

The chain combines TRBV9 with TRBJ1-6, with D unclear. CDR3 length: 13 amino acids. CDR1 and CDR2 from the germline V gene are SGDLS and YYNGEE. V lost 4 bases, J lost 11 bases, and 13 bases lay in between. In DNA form, the CDR3 reads TGTGCCAGCAGCAACTCCGGTGGGACACCCCTCCACTTT. This encodes CASSNSGGTPLHF. The full variable domain, in which reference TRBV9 and TRBJ1-6 provide the parts outside the CDR3, is DSGVTQTPKHLITATGQRVTLRCSPRSGDLSVYWYQQSLDQGLQFLIQYYNGEERAKGNILERFSAQQFPDLHSELNLSSLELGDSALYFCASSNSGGTPLHFGNGTRLTVT.

The V call is TRBV7-9, the J call TRBJ1-1; D is ambiguous. The CDR3 totals 16 residues. Trimming cost V 1 base and J 1 base, with 13 bases left between them. The germline CDR1 and CDR2 sequences are SEHNR and FQNEAQ (reference sequence). CDR3 region: CASSLGFGQTNTEAFF. The CDR3 DNA is TGTGCCAGCAGCTTAGGGTTTGGTCAGACGAACACTGAAGCTTTCTTT.

The genes are TRBV15 and TRBJ2-7; TRBD1 matches 7 bases. This CDR3 is built from 14 residues. Germline CDR1 and CDR2: LNHNV and YYDKDF (reference sequence). Trimming took 5 bases from V and 9 from J; bases not matched to a gene: 13. CDR3 nucleotide sequence: TGTGCCACCAGCTCAGGGCCTTCGGACAGGATGCAGTACTTC. Encoded protein: CATSSGPSDRMQYF. Full variable domain (remainder filled in from reference TRBV15 and TRBJ2-7): DAMVIQNPRYQVTQFGKPVTLSCSQTLNHNVMYWYQQKSSQAPKLLFHYYDKDFNNEADTPDNFQSRRPNTSFCFLDIRSPGLGDTAMYLCATSSGPSDRMQYFGPGTRLTVT.

At least ten counts were recorded for this clonotype. The J gene is TRBJ1-1, the V gene TRBV29-1; unclear D gene. Trimming shortened V by 6 bases and J by 1 base, and 15 bases separated the two germline ends. The CDR3 totals 14 residues. Looked up from germline, CDR1 is SQVTM and CDR2 is ANQGSEA. In nucleotides, the CDR3 is TGCAGCGTGCGACCGACCAGTGAGAACACTGAAGCTTTCTTT. It codes for CSVRPTSENTEAFF.

This clonotype was observed a few times. The chain joins TRBV12-3 or TRBV12-4 to TRBJ1-2, with 9 bases lining up with TRBD1. V lost 5 bases and J lost 5; bases outside the gene matches: 6. The CDR3 extends over 14 amino acids. The CDR3 protein is CASSDTGGGYGYTF. As DNA, the CDR3 is TGTGCCAGCAGTGACACAGGGGGCGGGTATGGCTACACCTTC.

The CDR3 spells CASSLQGSISPLHF. CDR3 sequence (DNA): TGTGCCAGCAGTTTACAGGGCTCAATTTCACCCCTCCACTTT. The chain carries TRBV12-3 or TRBV12-4 and TRBJ1-6; possibly TRBD1 for D (5 bases). V shed 2 bases and J shed 9 bases, with 11 bases lying between them. This CDR3 contains 14 residues.

The V gene is TRBV12-3 or TRBV12-4, the J gene TRBJ2-7; 9 nucleotides align to TRBD2. V lost 10 bases to trimming and J lost 0 bases; unmatched junction nucleotides: 7. This CDR3 is 14 amino acids long. The CDR3 sequence is CATQRGESSYEQYF. CDR3 sequence (DNA): TGTGCCACCCAGCGGGGGGAAAGCTCCTACGAGCAGTACTTC.

The rearrangement uses TRBV4-2 and TRBJ1-1; D is possibly TRBD1 (5 bases). V was cut by 1 base and J by 1 base, with 16 bases left in between. There are 17 residues in the CDR3. Germline CDR1 is LGHNA and CDR2 is YNFKEQ. CDR3 loop: CASSQGGTASWNTEAFF. CDR3 coding DNA: TGTGCCAGCAGCCAAGGTGGGACCGCTTCGTGGAACACTGAAGCTTTCTTT.

The chain links TRBV7-2 to TRBJ2-5; D unresolved. CDR3 size: 12 residues. V was trimmed by 3 bases and J by 8 bases, leaving 10 bases between them. Germline CDR1 SGHTA, CDR2 FQGNSA. CDR3 coding DNA: TGTGCCAGCAGCTTTCCCCGGGCCACCCAGTACTTC. This codes for CASSFPRATQYF.

The chain is built from TRBV6-2 or TRBV6-3 and TRBJ1-1; D uncertain. Germline lookup yields CDR1 MNHEY and CDR2 SVGEGT. The CDR3 has 16 amino acids. The V gene lost 5 bases and the J gene lost 0 bases, with 16 bases spanning the gap. CDR3 bases: TGTGCCAGCAGTCTTCTTCGGGTACTGATGAACACTGAAGCTTTCTTT. The encoded protein is CASSLLRVLMNTEAFF.

J is TRBJ2-2 and V is TRBV29-1; D may match TRBD1 or TRBD2 (5 bases each). The CDR3 spans 14 residues. Looked up from germline, CDR1 is SQVTM and CDR2 is ANQGSEA. The V gene lost 0 bases and the J gene lost 5 bases, with 10 bases spanning the gap. CDR3 residues: CSVEDRDGTGELFF. The CDR3 nucleotides are TGCAGCGTTGAAGATCGGGACGGGACCGGGGAGCTGTTTTTT.

The chain combines TRBV7-9 with TRBJ2-5, with D perhaps TRBD2 (6 bases). Trimming took 7 bases from V and 1 from J, leaving 16 bases between them. Germline values: CDR1 SEHNR, CDR2 FQNEAQ (reference sequence). The CDR3 is made up of 15 amino acids. As DNA, the CDR3 is TGTGCCAGCATCCTAGACGGGGGACTCCAAGAGACCCAGTACTTC. Protein: CASILDGGLQETQYF.

This clonotype was found a few times. The genes are TRBV12-3 or TRBV12-4 and TRBJ2-1; 13 bases match TRBD2. The V and J ends lost 9 bases and 3 bases, in that order; junction bases with no gene match: 11. The CDR3 runs 17 residues. CDR3 loop: CASNKPGLAGSYNEQFF. CDR3 in DNA: TGTGCCAGTAATAAACCGGGACTAGCGGGAAGCTACAATGAGCAGTTCTTC.

J is TRBJ2-1 and V is TRBV12-3 or TRBV12-4; possible D gene TRBD2, 5 bases. V lost 6 bases and J lost 7, with 13 bases in between. The CDR3 has 13 residues. The CDR3, as DNA: TGTGCCAGCAGGACGGTAGCGCAAAATGAGCAGTTCTTC. Encoded protein: CASRTVAQNEQFF.

This clonotype was seen a few times. The V and J genes are TRBV9 and TRBJ1-6, with 8 bases lining up with TRBD1. The CDR3 totals 14 residues. In germline, CDR1 is SGDLS, CDR2 YYNGEE. With V trimmed by 4 bases and J by 5 bases, 2 bases remained unmatched. The CDR3 sequence is CASSRDRNNSPLHF. CDR3 nucleotide sequence: TGTGCCAGCAGCCGGGACAGGAATAATTCACCCCTCCACTTT. Full variable domain (missing parts from reference TRBV9 and TRBJ1-6): DSGVTQTPKHLITATGQRVTLRCSPRSGDLSVYWYQQSLDQGLQFLIQYYNGEERAKGNILERFSAQQFPDLHSELNLSSLELGDSALYFCASSRDRNNSPLHFGNGTRLTVT.

In its sample, this clonotype was seen many times. The J gene is TRBJ1-2, the V gene TRBV5-6; no reliable D call. The CDR3 is made up of 15 amino acids. Trimming took 4 bases from V and 2 from J, leaving 15 bases between them. Germline V lookup: CDR1 SGHDT, CDR2 YYEEEE. The CDR3 sequence: CASSILLTLNYGYTF. CDR3 bases: TGTGCCAGCAGCATCTTATTGACCCTCAACTATGGCTACACCTTC.

This chain joins TRBV6-1 and TRBJ2-3; the D gene is possibly TRBD2 (5 bases). There are 15 residues in the CDR3. From germline, CDR1 is MNHNS and CDR2 SASEGT. V was trimmed by 9 bases and J by 4 bases, leaving 20 bases between them. In DNA, the CDR3 is TGTGCCAGTAAAGGCCTAGCTCTTATCGCAGATACGCAGTATTTT. Its protein product is CASKGLALIADTQYF.